The 17 T cell receptor beta chains below come from one sample, sequenced in a study of cytomegalovirus exposure and HLA in healthy donors. TCRdb's table, derived via immunoSEQ multiplex PCR, lists solely in-frame clones and lacks some. In the table there are 150,000 to 180,000 clones, approximately 86% of which are singletons. The sample was PBMCs. The receptors shown here come from a human donor in good health.

The rearrangement uses TRBV29-1 and TRBJ2-1, with 8 bases aligning to TRBD2. V trimming: 6 bases; J trimming: 4 bases; junction bases outside the gene matches: 8. CDR3 length: 14 amino acids. The germline V gene encodes CDR1 SQVTM and CDR2 ANQGSEA. In DNA, the CDR3 is TGCAGCGTGGAACATAGCGGGGAATACAATGAGCAGTTCTTC. Its translation is CSVEHSGEYNEQFF.

The J gene is TRBJ2-3, the V gene TRBV28; possible D gene TRBD1, 5 bases. Trimming shortened V by 7 bases and J by 3 bases, and 14 bases separated the two germline ends. CDR3 length: 14 amino acids. Germline V lookup: CDR1 MDHEN, CDR2 SYDVKM. The CDR3 loop is CASNGQGKTDTQYF. CDR3 nucleotides: TGTGCCAGCAATGGGCAGGGAAAAACAGATACGCAGTATTTT.

The rearrangement links TRBV30 to TRBJ1-4, with a weak D call TRBD1 (5 bases). Trimming shortened V by 3 bases and J by 8 bases, and 22 bases separated the two germline ends. This CDR3 has 16 amino acids. CDR1 GTSNPN and CDR2 SVGIG come from the germline V gene (reference sequence). CDR3 sequence: CAWSVPGGTEDEKLFF. CDR3 DNA sequence: TGTGCCTGGAGCGTCCCCGGGGGAACGGAAGACGAAAAACTGTTTTTT.

The chain uses TRBV5-5 and TRBJ1-1; D not certain. This CDR3 has 15 residues. V was clipped by 2 bases and J by 2 bases, with 13 bases between them. Germline CDR1 is SGHKS and CDR2 is YYEKEE (reference sequence). The CDR3 region is CASSFYLGGNTEAFF. The CDR3, as DNA: TGTGCCAGCAGCTTCTACCTGGGAGGAAACACTGAAGCTTTCTTT. Drawing the rest from reference TRBV5-5 and TRBJ1-1, the complete variable domain is DAGVTQSPTHLIKTRGQQVTLRCSPISGHKSVSWYQQVLGQGPQFIFQYYEKEERGRGNFPDRFSARQFPNYSSELNVNALLLGDSALYLCASSFYLGGNTEAFFGQGTRLTVV.

CDR3 sequence: CASKAGRASTDTQYF. CDR3 DNA sequence: TGTGCCAGCAAGGCCGGGAGGGCAAGCACAGATACGCAGTATTTT. This chain links TRBV28 with TRBJ2-3; 8 bases line up with TRBD2. Germline assignment: CDR1 MDHEN and CDR2 SYDVKM. CDR3 length equals 15 residues. V lost 7 bases to trimming and J lost 0 bases; unmatched junction nucleotides: 6. Full variable domain (rest looked up from reference TRBV28 and TRBJ2-3): DVKVTQSSRYLVKRTGEKVFLECVQDMDHENMFWYRQDPGLGLRLIYFSYDVKMKEKGDIPEGYSVSREKKERFSLILESASTNQTSMYLCASKAGRASTDTQYFGPGTRLTVL.

J is TRBJ2-1 and V is TRBV30, with 7 bases aligning to TRBD2. The V and J ends lost 1 base and 9 bases, in that order; junction bases with no gene match: 12. Germline CDR1 is GTSNPN and CDR2 is SVGIG (reference sequence). CDR3 size: 15 residues. The DNA of the CDR3 is TGTGCCTGGAGTGATTGGGCGGGAGCGCTGGTTGAGCAGTTCTTC. Its translation: CAWSDWAGALVEQFF.

The V and J genes are TRBV6-1 and TRBJ1-5, with 8 bases fitting TRBD1. The CDR3 runs 15 residues. Germline trimming cut 2 bases from V and 4 bases from J; bases unmatched to any gene: 4. Per germline, CDR1 MNHNS and CDR2 SASEGT. The chain's CDR3 is CASSESRGLNQPQHF. The CDR3 nucleotides are TGTGCCAGCAGTGAAAGCAGGGGGCTAAATCAGCCCCAGCATTTT.

The chain uses TRBV27 and TRBJ1-1; a possible D gene is TRBD1 (6 bases). The ends were cut back, 8 bases at V and 4 bases at J, with 14 bases in the middle. The V gene's germline CDR1 is MNHEY and CDR2 SMNVEV (reference sequence). The CDR3 covers 13 residues. In DNA form, the CDR3 reads TGTGCCAGCGGCGCAGGGGATGGCACTGAAGCTTTCTTT. Translated, it gives CASGAGDGTEAFF.

This clone was recorded once. One end of the junction fails to match germline, which may point to a read error. This rearrangement joins TRBV7-7 to TRBJ1-5; weak D call: TRBD1 (5 bases). This CDR3 spans 13 amino acids. The germline V gene encodes CDR1 SSHAT and CDR2 FNYEAQ (reference sequence). The DNA of the CDR3 is TGTGCTAGCAGAAGAGCGGGACGGCAGCCCCAGCATTTT. Amino acid sequence: CASRRAGRQPQHF. Full variable domain (missing parts from reference TRBV7-7 and TRBJ1-5): GAGVSQSPRYKVTKRGQDVTLRCDPISSHATLYWYQQALGQGPEFLTYFNYEAQPDKSGLPSDRFSAERPEGSISTLTIQRTEQRDSAMYRCASRRAGRQPQHFGDGTRLSIL.

This clone was seen a few times. The chain has TRBV25-1 and TRBJ1-2, with D perhaps TRBD1 (5 bases). V lost 4 bases and J 7 bases, leaving 13 bases between the germline ends. Germline V gene data show CDR1 as MGHDK and CDR2 as SYGVNS. This CDR3 has 13 amino acids. CDR3 region: CASSALGGSGYTF. CDR3 bases: TGTGCCAGCAGTGCCTTGGGGGGGAGTGGCTACACCTTC.

The chain is built from TRBV9 and TRBJ2-3, with D uncertain. The germline V gene has CDR1 SGDLS and CDR2 YYNGEE. V was clipped by 0 bases and J by 2 bases, with 10 bases between them. The CDR3 extends over 15 amino acids. The DNA for the CDR3 is TGTGCCAGCAGCGTAGTTTCTGGGCCCACAGATACGCAGTATTTT. As protein: CASSVVSGPTDTQYF.

The V call is TRBV6-1, the J call TRBJ2-1, with D possibly matching TRBD2 (5 bases). There are 13 residues in the CDR3. V lost 1 base to trimming and J lost 9 bases, with 10 bases between them. Germline V lookup: CDR1 MNHNS, CDR2 SASEGT. The CDR3 bases are TGTGCCAGCAGTGAAGAATCGGGGTTTGAGCAGTTCTTC. It translates to CASSEESGFEQFF.

This rearrangement joins TRBV2 to TRBJ2-7; D is uncertain. The V gene's germline CDR1 is SNHLY and CDR2 FYNNEI. The V end lost 3 bases, the J end lost 1 base, and 4 bases lay between the germline ends. This CDR3 comprises 12 residues. CDR3 sequence reads: CASSDGSYEQYF. The CDR3 DNA reads as TGTGCCAGCAGTGACGGGTCCTACGAGCAGTACTTC. Based on the CDR3 plus reference TRBV2 and TRBJ2-7, the full variable domain is EPEVTQTPSHQVTQMGQEVILRCVPISNHLYFYWYRQILGQKVEFLVSFYNNEISEKSEIFDDQFSVERPDGSNFTLKIRSTKLEDSAMYFCASSDGSYEQYFGPGTRLTVT.

The rearrangement joins TRBV14 to TRBJ2-1, with 11 bases aligning to TRBD2. Trimming cost V 5 bases and J 7 bases; bases outside gene matches: 7. The CDR3 has 15 amino acids. Per germline, CDR1 SGHDN and CDR2 FVKESK. The CDR3 nucleotides are TGTGCCAGCAGCGGTAGCGGGAGGGGTCTTAATGAGCAGTTCTTC. It encodes CASSGSGRGLNEQFF.

The rearrangement joins TRBV28 to TRBJ2-7, with TRBD2 matching over 7 bases. Germline V gives CDR1 MDHEN, CDR2 SYDVKM. The junction had 10 bases not matched to a gene; V was cut back by 6 bases and J by 2 bases. The CDR3 spans 15 residues. The chain's CDR3 is CASSYKRTRTYEQYF. The CDR3 bases are TGTGCCAGCAGCTACAAACGGACTAGGACCTACGAGCAGTACTTC.

This clone was picked up a small number of times. The chain has TRBV28 and TRBJ1-1; D uncertain. Germline CDR1 is MDHEN and CDR2 is SYDVKM. CDR3 length: 13 residues. V was cut by 5 bases and J by 2 bases, with 9 bases left in between. CDR3 sequence reads: CASSLSSNTEAFF. In DNA, the CDR3 is TGTGCCAGCAGTCTCTCTAGTAACACTGAAGCTTTCTTT.

V gene TRBV7-2 combines with J gene TRBJ1-5; a possible D gene is TRBD1 (5 bases). The CDR3 loop spans 14 amino acids. V dropped 1 base and J dropped 4 bases, with 8 bases sitting between them. Looked up from germline, CDR1 is SGHTA and CDR2 is FQGNSA. CDR3 amino acids: CASSLVGGNQPQHF. The CDR3 region has the DNA TGTGCCAGCAGCTTAGTGGGGGGGAATCAGCCCCAGCATTTT. Combining the CDR3 with reference TRBV7-2 and TRBJ1-5 gives the whole variable domain GAGVSQSPSNKVTEKGKDVELRCDPISGHTALYWYRQSLGQGLEFLIYFQGNSAPDKSGLPSDRFSAERTGGSVSTLTIQRTQQEDSAVYLCASSLVGGNQPQHFGDGTRLSIL.